The present TCR beta chain was sequenced within a study of T cells in Graves' hyperthyroidism and ophthalmopathy. This clonotype has more than one count but fewer than ten. TCR beta CDR3 sequences were amplified from RNA transcripts. Researchers ran a first-round RT-PCR on the TCR CDR3 using the HTBI primer set. TCRdb reprocessed the multiplex PCR reads with MiXCR, giving one entry per CDR3 protein. The data show some 620,000 distinct CDR3 sequences, around 15% seen once. Exclusions: uncontrolled infection, other autoimmune disease, pregnancy, lactation. CDR3 length: 14 amino acids. The germline V gene has CDR1 MGHRA and CDR2 YSYEKL. The germline V and J ends were trimmed by 0 bases and 8 bases, with 11 bases remaining between them.

This TCR derives from a woman aged 30 to 39 with Graves' hyperthyroidism. The sample consisted of blood. This sequence joins TRBV4-1 and TRBJ1-5; D gene uncertain. CDR3 in amino acids: CASSQDDGMKPQHF. CDR3 nucleotide sequence: TGCGCCAGCAGCCAAGATGACGGGATGAAGCCCCAGCATTTT.